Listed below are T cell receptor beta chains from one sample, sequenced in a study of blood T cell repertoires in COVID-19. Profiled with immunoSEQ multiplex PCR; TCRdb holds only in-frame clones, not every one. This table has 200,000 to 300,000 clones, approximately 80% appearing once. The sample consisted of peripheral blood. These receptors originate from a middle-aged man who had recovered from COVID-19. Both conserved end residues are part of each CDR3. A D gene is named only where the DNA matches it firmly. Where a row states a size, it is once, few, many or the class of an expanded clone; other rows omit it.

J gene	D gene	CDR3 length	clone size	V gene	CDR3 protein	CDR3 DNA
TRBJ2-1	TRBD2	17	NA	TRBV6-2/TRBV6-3	CASSHLGLAGGNNEQFF	TGTGCCAGCAGTCACCTGGGACTAGCGGGAGGTAACAATGAGCAGTTCTTC
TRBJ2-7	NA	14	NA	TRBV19	CASSIGRGSYEQYF	TGTGCCAGTAGTATTGGCAGGGGCTCCTACGAGCAGTACTTC
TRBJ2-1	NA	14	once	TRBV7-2	CASSLSPFYNEQFF	TGTGCCAGCAGCTTATCCCCCTTCTACAATGAGCAGTTCTTC
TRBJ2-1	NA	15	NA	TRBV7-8	CASSHLPSAENEQFF	TGTGCCAGCAGCCACCTCCCGAGCGCGGAGAATGAGCAGTTCTTC
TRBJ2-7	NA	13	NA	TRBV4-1	CASSQDEAYEQYF	TGCGCCAGCAGCCAAGACGAGGCCTACGAGCAGTACTTC
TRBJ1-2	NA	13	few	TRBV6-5	CASSPRGFYGYTF	TGTGCCAGCAGTCCACGGGGTTTCTATGGCTACACCTTC
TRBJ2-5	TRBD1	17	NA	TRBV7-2	CASSSPSGTGGGETQYF	TGTGCCAGCAGCTCTCCCTCCGGGACAGGGGGCGGAGAGACCCAGTACTTC
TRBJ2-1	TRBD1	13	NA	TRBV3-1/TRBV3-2	CASRGQGGNEQFF	TGTGCCAGCAGGGGACAGGGTGGTAATGAGCAGTTCTTC
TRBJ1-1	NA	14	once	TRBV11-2	CASSLAFPGTEAFF	TGTGCCAGCAGCTTAGCTTTTCCGGGAACTGAAGCTTTCTTT
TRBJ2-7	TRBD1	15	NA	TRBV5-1	CASSLGQGRTYEQYF	TGCGCCAGCAGCTTGGGACAGGGTAGGACCTACGAGCAGTACTTC
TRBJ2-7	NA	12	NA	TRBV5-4	CASSLEGNEQYF	TGTGCCAGCAGCTTGGAGGGGAACGAGCAGTACTTC
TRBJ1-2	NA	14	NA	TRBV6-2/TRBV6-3	CASSYSTGLYGYTF	TGTGCCAGCAGTTACTCAACAGGGCTCTATGGCTACACCTTC
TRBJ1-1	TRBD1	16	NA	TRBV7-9	CASSLMEGAGYTEAFF	TGTGCCAGCAGCTTAATGGAGGGGGCGGGTTACACTGAAGCTTTCTTT
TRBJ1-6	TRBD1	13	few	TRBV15	CATSRDRGSPLHF	TGTGCCACCAGCAGGGACAGGGGTTCACCCCTCCACTTT
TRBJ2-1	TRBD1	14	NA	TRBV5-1	CASSLGTGGNEQFF	TGCGCCAGCAGCTTGGGGACAGGGGGCAATGAGCAGTTCTTC
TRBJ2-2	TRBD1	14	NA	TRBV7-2	CASSKTGGAGELFF	TGTGCCAGCAGTAAGACAGGGGGCGCCGGGGAGCTGTTTTTT
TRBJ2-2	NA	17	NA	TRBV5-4	CASSQDLTRGGTGELFF	TGTGCCAGCAGCCAGGATCTCACCCGGGGTGGGACCGGGGAGCTGTTTTTT
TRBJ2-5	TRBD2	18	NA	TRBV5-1	CASSLGTSGSSGWETQYF	TGCGCCAGCAGCTTGGGGACTAGCGGGAGTAGCGGATGGGAGACCCAGTACTTC
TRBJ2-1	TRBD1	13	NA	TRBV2	CASSQQGAGEQFF	TGTGCCAGCAGTCAACAGGGGGCTGGTGAGCAGTTCTTC
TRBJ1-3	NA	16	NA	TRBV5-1	CASSEGLGSSGNTIYF	TGCGCCAGCAGCGAAGGACTGGGAAGCTCTGGAAACACCATATATTTT
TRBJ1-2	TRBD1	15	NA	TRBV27	CASSLWPGQGYGYTF	TGTGCCAGCAGTTTATGGCCGGGACAGGGTTATGGCTACACCTTC
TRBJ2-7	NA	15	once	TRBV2	CASSEYGGGGSEQYF	TGTGCCAGCAGTGAATACGGCGGGGGCGGATCGGAGCAGTACTTC
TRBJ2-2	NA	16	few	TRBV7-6	CASSPERLGLTGELFF	TGTGCCAGCAGCCCCGAACGTCTAGGTCTCACCGGGGAGCTGTTTTTT
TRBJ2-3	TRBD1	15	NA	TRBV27	CASSLRQGAVDTQYF	TGTGCCAGCAGCCTAAGGCAGGGGGCGGTAGATACGCAGTATTTT
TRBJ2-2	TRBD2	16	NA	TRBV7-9	CASSLGGTSGPGELFF	TGTGCCAGCAGCTTAGGAGGGACTAGCGGGCCCGGGGAGCTGTTTTTT
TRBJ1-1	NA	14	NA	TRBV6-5	CASSPTWRSSEAFF	TGTGCCAGCAGCCCGACATGGCGAAGTTCTGAAGCTTTCTTT
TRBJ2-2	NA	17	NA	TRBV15	CATSRSRGGGATGELFF	TGTGCCACCAGCAGATCCCGGGGAGGGGGGGCCACCGGGGAGCTGTTTTTT
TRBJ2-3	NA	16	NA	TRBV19	CASRVRDSRSTDTQYF	TGTGCCAGTAGGGTCCGGGACTCCAGAAGCACAGATACGCAGTATTTT
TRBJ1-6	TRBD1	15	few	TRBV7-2	CASSWYGTGVSPLHF	TGTGCCAGCAGCTGGTACGGGACAGGGGTCTCACCCCTCCACTTT
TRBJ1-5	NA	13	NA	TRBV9	CASSLGHNQPQHF	TGTGCCAGCAGCCTAGGGCACAATCAGCCCCAGCATTTT
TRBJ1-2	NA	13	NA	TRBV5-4	CASSLFELYGYTF	TGTGCCAGCAGCTTGTTCGAACTTTATGGCTACACCTTC
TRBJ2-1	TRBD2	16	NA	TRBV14	CASSQKSGRAYNEQFF	TGTGCCAGCAGCCAGAAGAGCGGGAGGGCCTACAATGAGCAGTTCTTC
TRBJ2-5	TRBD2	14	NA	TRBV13	CASSALAGGETQYF	TGTGCCAGCTCCGCTTTGGCGGGAGGAGAGACCCAGTACTTC
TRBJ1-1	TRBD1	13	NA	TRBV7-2	CASSFTGAPEAFF	TGTGCCAGCAGCTTCACAGGGGCCCCGGAAGCTTTCTTT
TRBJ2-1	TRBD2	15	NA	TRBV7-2	CASSVLAGGINEQFF	TGTGCCAGCAGCGTACTAGCGGGAGGAATCAATGAGCAGTTCTTC
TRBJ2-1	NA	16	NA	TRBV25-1	CASSEFLVGGGNEQFF	TGTGCCAGCAGTGAATTCTTGGTAGGGGGTGGCAATGAGCAGTTCTTC
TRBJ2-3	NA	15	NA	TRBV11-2	CASSQLGPVADTQYF	TGTGCCAGCAGCCAACTGGGCCCAGTGGCAGATACGCAGTATTTT
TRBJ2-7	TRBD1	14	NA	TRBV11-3	CASSPGQGYYEQYF	TGTGCCAGCAGCCCGGGACAGGGCTACTACGAGCAGTACTTC
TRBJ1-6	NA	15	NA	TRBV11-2	CASSLQGLGRSPLHF	TGTGCCAGCAGCCTGCAGGGGCTTGGCCGTTCACCCCTCCACTTT
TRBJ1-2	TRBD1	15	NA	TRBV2	CASRRQGNLPYGYTF	TGTGCCAGCAGGCGACAGGGAAATCTCCCCTATGGCTACACCTTC
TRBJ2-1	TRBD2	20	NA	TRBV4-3	CASSRIYGSGEWGSYNEQFF	TGCGCCAGCAGCCGAATTTATGGTAGCGGGGAGTGGGGCTCCTACAATGAGCAGTTCTTC
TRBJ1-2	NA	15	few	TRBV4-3	CASSQGGRADYGYTF	TGCGCCAGCAGCCAAGGAGGCAGGGCCGACTATGGCTACACCTTC
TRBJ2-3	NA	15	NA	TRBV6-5	CASSSDGTSTDTQYF	TGTGCCAGCAGCTCGGACGGGACTAGCACAGATACGCAGTATTTT